This TCR beta chain derives from a study of T cell changes during pregnancy in multiple sclerosis. The CDR3 spans 14 residues. The V gene lost 6 bases and the J gene lost 5 bases, with 14 bases spanning the gap. Per the germline V gene, CDR1 is LNHDA and CDR2 is SQIVND (reference sequence). Using immunoSEQ multiplex PCR, the repertoire was profiled, and TCRdb retains in-frame clones only, with some absent. The table shows about 59,000 clones, with 92% occurring only once. The chain employs TRBV19 and TRBJ1-5; maybe TRBD1 (6 bases). The sample in question was peripheral blood, obtained in the third trimester of pregnancy. This TCR was recovered from a female donor in good health, enrolled as a control in a pregnancy study. CDR3 coding DNA: TGTGCCAGTAGCTCACAGGGTAATTATCAGCCCCAGCATTTT. Residues: CASSSQGNYQPQHF.